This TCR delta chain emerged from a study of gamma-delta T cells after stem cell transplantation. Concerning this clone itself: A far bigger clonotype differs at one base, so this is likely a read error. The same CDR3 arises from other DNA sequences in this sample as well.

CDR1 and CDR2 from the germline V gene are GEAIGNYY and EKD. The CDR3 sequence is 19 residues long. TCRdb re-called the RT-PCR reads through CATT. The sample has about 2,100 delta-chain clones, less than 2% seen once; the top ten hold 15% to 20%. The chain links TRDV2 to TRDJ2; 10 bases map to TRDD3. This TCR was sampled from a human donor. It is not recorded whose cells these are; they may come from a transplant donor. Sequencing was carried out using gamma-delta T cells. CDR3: CACDTVSGGYALGTAQLFF. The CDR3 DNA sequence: TGTGCCTGTGACACCGTATCAGGGGGATACGCGCTTGGGACAGCACAACTTTTCTTT.